This T cell receptor beta chain was retrieved from a study of cytomegalovirus exposure and HLA in healthy donors. The study, taken as a whole, reports: In vitro confirmation showed a few CMV-associated chains to be CMV antigen specific. The study recorded 150 to 200 TCR beta chains that were cytomegalovirus-associated.

Measured with immunoSEQ multiplex PCR; TCRdb has only the in-frame clones, and not every one. The sample yields 170,000 or so clones, less than 85% seen once. Separate from the approximately 670-subject first cohort, the roughly 120-subject validation cohort was the one that the donors belonged to. Details on this clone: Its target is unknown.

Germline assignment: CDR1 SGHRS and CDR2 YFSETQ. The CDR3 sequence is 15 residues long. Deletions cut 3 bases from V and 0 bases from J, with 13 bases between. The sequenced sample consisted of PBMCs. The V and J genes are TRBV5-1 and TRBJ2-7; possibly TRBD1 for D (6 bases). The source is a man between 18 and 35 years old in good health and CMV-seropositive. CDR3 amino acids: CASSSETGSSYEQYF. The CDR3 nucleotides are TGCGCCAGCAGCTCCGAAACAGGGAGCTCCTACGAGCAGTACTTC.